What follows are 6 T cell receptor beta chains derived from one specimen sequenced in a study of T cells in Graves' hyperthyroidism and ophthalmopathy. Template material for amplifying TCR beta CDR3 regions consisted of RNA transcripts. The HTBI primer set served for first-round RT-PCR of the TCR CDR3. TCRdb reprocessed the multiplex PCR reads with MiXCR, giving one entry per CDR3 protein. The sample lists under 40,000 distinct CDR3 sequences, 40% to 65% seen once, with roughly 15% in the top ten. The sequencing input was blood. These receptors all come from a man in his forties with Graves' ophthalmopathy.

This clonotype was seen ten or more times. The gene calls are TRBV15 and TRBJ2-4, with D perhaps matching TRBD2 (5 bases). The germline V gene encodes CDR1 LNHNV and CDR2 YYDKDF (reference sequence). V was clipped by 3 bases and J by 8 bases, with 8 bases between them. This CDR3 spans 12 amino acids. The CDR3: CATSSPRDIQYF. The CDR3 DNA is TGTGCCACCAGCAGCCCGCGGGACATTCAGTACTTC.

At least ten counts were recorded for this clonotype. The chain recombines TRBV20-1 with TRBJ1-1, with D unclear. The CDR3 sequence is 15 residues long. Germline CDR1 and CDR2: DFQATT and SNEGSKA (reference sequence). V lost 4 bases and J lost 7, with 22 bases in between. The CDR3 sequence is CSANPTEGASDEAFF. The CDR3 DNA sequence: TGCAGTGCTAACCCGACGGAGGGAGCATCAGATGAAGCTTTCTTT.

On this clonotype: This is likely a read error, given that the CDR3 carries no conserved phenylalanine or tryptophan at its end. The limits of the CDR3 on the DNA are not certain, so only TCRdb's listed CDR3 is given. The chain joins TRBV2 to TRBJ2-6; TRBD1 is the table's D call, not checked against the DNA. The CDR3 is 18 amino acids in total, end residues counted. Germline V gene data show CDR1 as SNHLY and CDR2 as FYNNEI. CDR3 residues: CASSEVTQGSSGANVLVL.

In its sample, this clonotype was seen many times. This chain joins TRBV20-1 and TRBJ2-5; 7 nucleotides agree with TRBD1. This CDR3 contains 14 residues. Germline loops: CDR1 DFQATT, CDR2 SNEGSKA (reference sequence). Trimming cost V 6 bases and J 4 bases; bases outside gene matches: 11. The CDR3 sequence is CSALRGPNLETQYF. The CDR3 coding sequence is TGCAGTGCGCTTAGGGGGCCAAACCTAGAGACCCAGTACTTC.

The CDR3 region is CASSGVKEDSSGYTF. In nucleotides, the CDR3 is TGTGCCAGCAGTGGGGTCAAGGAGGACAGCTCCGGCTACACCTTC. The chain is built from TRBV2 and TRBJ1-2, with D tentatively TRBD1 (6 bases). The germline V gene encodes CDR1 SNHLY and CDR2 FYNNEI. The CDR3 extends over 15 amino acids. V gave up 4 bases and J gave up 8 bases, with 20 bases separating them.

Note on this clonotype: Its ends do not fully match the called genes, so a read error is possible. CDR3 coding DNA: TGTGCCAGCAGCTTAGAATGCAGCACAGATACACAGTATTTT. Its protein is CASSLECSTDTQYF. The rearrangement links TRBV11-3 to TRBJ2-3; D not certain. Germline V gives CDR1 SGHNT, CDR2 YENEEA. CDR3 size: 14 residues.